The 17 T cell receptor beta chains presented below share a single source sample, sequenced in a study of blood T cell repertoires in COVID-19. Some clones are missing from TCRdb's copy, which holds only in-frame ones; the method was immunoSEQ multiplex PCR. The table lists about 420,000 clones, 80% to 90% of them singletons, with 0.65% to 1% in the top ten. Material for sequencing was peripheral blood. These receptors were collected from a man younger than 30 with COVID-19, enrolled during active disease.

As for this clone: The sample holds other DNA sequences that translate to the same CDR3. This chain joins TRBV4-1 and TRBJ2-2; perhaps TRBD1 as D (5 bases). Germline V gene sequence: CDR1 MGHRA, CDR2 YSYEKL. Trimming shortened V by 1 base and J by 1 base, and 7 bases separated the two germline ends. The CDR3 loop spans 15 amino acids. The DNA for the CDR3 is TGCGCCAGCAGCCAAGGTCAGGGGAACACCGGGGAGCTGTTTTTT. Its protein product is CASSQGQGNTGELFF.

This rearrangement joins TRBV19 to TRBJ1-4, with 9 bases fitting TRBD1. Trimming at V came to 7 bases and at J to 5 bases, leaving 8 bases not matched to a gene. The CDR3 is made up of 15 amino acids. CDR1 is LNHDA, CDR2 SQIVND, per germline (reference sequence). The CDR3 sequence: CASNPGQGRNEKLFF. CDR3 nucleotides: TGTGCCAGTAACCCCGGACAGGGGCGGAATGAAAAACTGTTTTTT. Full variable domain (outside the CDR3, taken from reference TRBV19 and TRBJ1-4): DGGITQSPKYLFRKEGQNVTLSCEQNLNHDAMYWYRQDPGQGLRLIYYSQIVNDFQKGDIAEGYSVSREKKESFPLTVTSAQKNPTAFYLCASNPGQGRNEKLFFGSGTQLSVL.

CDR3 DNA sequence: TGTGCCAGCAGCTTAGCCGGCGGAACCAAAAACATTCAGTACTTC. Encoded protein: CASSLAGGTKNIQYF. The chain uses TRBV7-9 and TRBJ2-4, with unresolved D. The ends were cut back, 0 bases at V and 2 bases at J, with 8 bases in the middle. CDR3 length equals 15 residues. Germline V gene lookup returns CDR1 SEHNR and CDR2 FQNEAQ (reference sequence).

This sequence joins TRBV5-4 and TRBJ2-5; 7 bases are a match to TRBD1. J was trimmed by 4 bases and V by 3 bases; bases with no gene match: 6. Germline-derived CDR1 and CDR2 are SGHNT and YYREEE (reference sequence). This CDR3 has 14 residues. The CDR3 sequence is CASSSGTALETQYF. The DNA of the CDR3 is TGTGCCAGCAGCTCCGGGACAGCTTTAGAGACCCAGTACTTC.

The chain couples TRBV25-1 to TRBJ1-1; D is unclear. With 1 base removed from V and 1 base from J, the gap between germline ends came to 7 bases. The CDR3 spans 14 residues. The V gene's germline CDR1 is MGHDK and CDR2 SYGVNS. CDR3 sequence: CASSESAGNTEAFF. The CDR3, as DNA: TGTGCCAGCAGTGAATCTGCGGGGAACACTGAAGCTTTCTTT.

The rearrangement uses TRBV10-2 and TRBJ2-7, with a weak D call TRBD2 (5 bases). CDR1 WSHSY and CDR2 SAAADI come from the germline V gene. This CDR3 is built from 13 residues. V was trimmed by 10 bases and J by 2 bases, leaving 15 bases between them. The CDR3: CATTTGETYEQYF. CDR3 sequence (DNA): TGCGCCACGACGACTGGGGAGACCTACGAGCAGTACTTC.

This sequence joins TRBV27 and TRBJ1-1; a weak D match, TRBD1 (5 bases). CDR1 and CDR2 (germline): MNHEY, SMNVEV (reference sequence). This CDR3 has 15 amino acids. V was trimmed by 8 bases and J by 4 bases, leaving 20 bases between them. The DNA of the CDR3 is TGTGCCAGCTGCCCGGCCCTTGATGGGGCCACTGAAGCTTTCTTT. Translation: CASCPALDGATEAFF.

J is TRBJ1-2 and V is TRBV28, with TRBD1 as a possible D gene (5 bases). The germline CDR1 and CDR2 sequences are MDHEN and SYDVKM. CDR3 length equals 16 residues. The V end was cut by 5 bases, the J end by 1 base, with 17 bases between. CDR3 nucleotide sequence: TGTGCCAGCAGTGGGGGGACGGCGTTGTTTAACTATGGCTACACCTTC. Translating it yields CASSGGTALFNYGYTF.

The V call is TRBV11-2, the J call TRBJ1-1; no firm D call. V lost 6 bases and J lost 7, with 9 bases in between. The V gene's germline CDR1 is SGHAT and CDR2 FQNNGV. This CDR3 is 11 amino acids long. The CDR3 nucleotides are TGTGCCAGCAGACAAACAGTTGAAGCTTTCTTT. This translates into CASRQTVEAFF.

This clone was seen only a few times. The chain joins TRBV11-3 to TRBJ2-3, with D possibly TRBD2 on 6 matching bases. The V gene lost 4 bases and the J gene lost 5 bases, with 13 bases spanning the gap. CDR1 SGHNT and CDR2 YENEEA come from the germline V gene. There are 14 residues in the CDR3. The CDR3 sequence: CASSYGTLKDTQYF. The CDR3 bases are TGTGCCAGCAGCTATGGGACTTTAAAAGATACGCAGTATTTT.

The chain joins TRBV7-9 to TRBJ2-6, with a possible D match to TRBD2 (5 bases). The CDR3 loop spans 16 amino acids. The V gene's germline CDR1 is SEHNR and CDR2 FQNEAQ (reference sequence). With 1 base removed from V and 2 bases from J, the gap between germline ends came to 9 bases. The CDR3 is CASSLGGFAGANVLTF. Here the CDR3 DNA reads TGTGCCAGCAGCTTAGGCGGGTTCGCTGGGGCCAACGTCCTGACTTTC.

V is TRBV7-9 and J is TRBJ2-1, with D tentatively TRBD2 (6 bases). The V end lost 1 base, the J end lost 0 bases, and 10 bases lay between the germline ends. The germline gives CDR1 SEHNR, CDR2 FQNEAQ (reference sequence). The CDR3 spans 16 residues. The DNA of the CDR3 is TGTGCCAGCAGCTTAGGTTGGCGGGGCTCCTACAATGAGCAGTTCTTC. Translation gives CASSLGWRGSYNEQFF. The variable domain in full, completed from reference TRBV7-9 and TRBJ2-1, reads DTGVSQNPRHKITKRGQNVTFRCDPISEHNRLYWYRQTLGQGPEFLTYFQNEAQLEKSRLLSDRFSAERPKGSFSTLEIQRTEQGDSAMYLCASSLGWRGSYNEQFFGPGTRLTVL.

V and J are TRBV27 and TRBJ2-5; 9 bases align to TRBD1. CDR1 MNHEY and CDR2 SMNVEV come from the germline V gene (reference sequence). The CDR3 is 15 residues long. V was clipped by 7 bases and J by 1 base; unmatched bases: 7. CDR3 bases: TGTGCCAGCAAACCGGGACAGGGCATCCAAGAGACCCAGTACTTC. It yields the protein CASKPGQGIQETQYF.

The chain joins TRBV5-1 to TRBJ1-4, with TRBD1 matching over 8 bases. The germline CDR1 and CDR2 sequences are SGHRS and YFSETQ. CDR3 length equals 15 residues. V lost 6 bases and J lost 7; bases outside the gene matches: 11. This CDR3 reads CASTPGGAVIEKLFF. CDR3 DNA sequence: TGCGCCAGCACCCCAGGGGGCGCAGTGATTGAAAAACTGTTTTTT.

The CDR3 is CASSKQTGYGGYTF. In DNA form, the CDR3 reads TGTGCCAGCAGTAAACAGACAGGGTATGGTGGCTACACCTTC. The chain uses TRBV6-5 and TRBJ1-2; 7 bases map to TRBD1. V lost 5 bases, J lost 7 bases, and 10 bases stayed unmatched. Germline CDR1 is MNHEY and CDR2 is SVGAGI. The length of the CDR3 is 14 residues.

The chain has TRBV19 and TRBJ2-3, with D possibly being TRBD1 (6 bases). In germline, CDR1 is LNHDA, CDR2 SQIVND (reference sequence). The CDR3 contains 16 residues. V shed 0 bases and J shed 0 bases, with 10 bases lying between them. The CDR3: CASSIDPTGSTDTQYF. The CDR3 coding sequence is TGTGCCAGTAGTATAGATCCAACAGGGAGCACAGATACGCAGTATTTT.

The chain recombines TRBV11-2 with TRBJ2-5, with 8 bases that match TRBD2. V was clipped by 2 bases and J by 2 bases; unmatched bases: 4. The CDR3 has 15 residues. CDR1 is SGHAT and CDR2 is FQNNGV in the germline V gene. DNA of the CDR3: TGTGCCAGCAGCTTACCCGGGAGGGGGCAAGAGACCCAGTACTTC. This codes for CASSLPGRGQETQYF.